A single sample gave rise to the 8 T cell receptor beta chains below, sequenced in a study of blood T cell repertoires in COVID-19. The assay was immunoSEQ multiplex PCR, and TCRdb's table has in-frame clones only and misses some. The sample holds more than 25,000 clones, roughly 85% seen once. The source material was peripheral blood. The receptors shown here come from a man in his fifties or sixties with active COVID-19.

This rearrangement joins TRBV29-1 to TRBJ2-5, with D perhaps assigned TRBD1 or TRBD2 (6 bases each). The germline V gene encodes CDR1 SQVTM and CDR2 ANQGSEA. The V and J ends lost 7 bases and 5 bases respectively, with 14 bases between them. The CDR3 consists of 12 residues. CDR3 nucleotide sequence: TGCAGCGCGGGGGCAACATGGGAGACCCAGTACTTC. It encodes CSAGATWETQYF.

This chain links TRBV19 with TRBJ2-7; D might be TRBD2 (6 bases). The CDR3 runs 13 residues. Trimming pared 4 bases from V and 3 bases from J, leaving 10 bases between. CDR1 LNHDA and CDR2 SQIVND come from the germline V gene (reference sequence). This CDR3 is CASSNGRGYEQYF. In nucleotides, the CDR3 is TGTGCCAGTAGTAATGGGCGGGGCTACGAGCAGTACTTC. The entire variable domain, with the rest obtained from reference TRBV19 and TRBJ2-7, is as follows: DGGITQSPKYLFRKEGQNVTLSCEQNLNHDAMYWYRQDPGQGLRLIYYSQIVNDFQKGDIAEGYSVSREKKESFPLTVTSAQKNPTAFYLCASSNGRGYEQYFGPGTRLTVT.

This clone was seen more than once but under ten times. This chain connects TRBV14 to TRBJ2-2; TRBD2 is a possible D gene (6 bases). In germline, CDR1 is SGHDN, CDR2 FVKESK. Trimming took off 2 bases at V and 3 bases at J, with 16 bases between the two ends. The CDR3 spans 17 residues. The CDR3 loop reads CASSQRTSWQDTGELFF. The CDR3 coding sequence is TGTGCCAGCAGCCAACGAACTAGCTGGCAGGACACCGGGGAGCTGTTTTTT.

In regard to this clone: Germline is not matched at one junction end, which may reflect a read error. The chain links TRBV7-8 to TRBJ2-1; the D gene is possibly TRBD2 (5 bases). Looked up from germline, CDR1 is SGHVS and CDR2 is FQNEAQ. This CDR3 is built from 16 residues. The CDR3, as DNA: TGTGCCAGCAGCCTAGCCCTAGCAAGAATATACAATGAGCAGTTCTTC. Amino acids: CASSLALARIYNEQFF.

V is TRBV6-5 and J is TRBJ2-3, with D perhaps TRBD1 (5 bases). Trimming shortened V by 11 bases and J by 3 bases, and 18 bases separated the two germline ends. This CDR3 has 14 residues. Looked up from germline, CDR1 is MNHEY and CDR2 is SVGAGI. The CDR3 here is CASLDSQRTDTQYF. The CDR3 nucleotides are TGTGCCTCCCTTGACAGCCAGAGGACAGATACGCAGTATTTT.

This rearrangement joins TRBV5-1 to TRBJ2-3; 13 bases agree with TRBD2. Germline V CDR1 and CDR2: SGHRS, YFSETQ. V shed 5 bases, J shed 4 bases, and the junction held 4 bases outside the gene matches. This CDR3 contains 15 residues. The CDR3 protein is CASRITSGRADTQYF. CDR3 in DNA: TGCGCCAGCAGAATTACTAGCGGGAGGGCAGATACGCAGTATTTT.

The V gene is TRBV7-9, the J gene TRBJ2-5; 9 bases are a match to TRBD2. CDR3 length equals 14 residues. Germline CDR1 reads SEHNR; CDR2 reads FQNEAQ (reference sequence). V was clipped by 4 bases and J by 5 bases; unmatched bases: 5. CDR3 nucleotide sequence: TGTGCCAGCAGCTCAGCGGGAGGAGAGGAGACCCAGTACTTC. It encodes CASSSAGGEETQYF.

The genes are TRBV11-3 and TRBJ2-1; possible D gene TRBD2, 6 bases. Germline lookup yields CDR1 SGHNT and CDR2 YENEEA. CDR3 length equals 14 residues. V was pared by 5 bases and J by 6 bases, with 14 bases between. The CDR3 region has the DNA TGTGCCAGCAGCGGCTTGGGGGGACCCAATGAGCAGTTCTTC. It yields the protein CASSGLGGPNEQFF.